This T cell receptor (beta chain) was captured in a study of naive and memory T cell subsets. The study, taken as a whole, reports: Diversity fell and Gini index rose from naive through CM, EM, EMRA.

This CDR3 has 13 residues. Germline CDR1 is GTSNPN and CDR2 is SVGIG (reference sequence). Trimming removed 5 bases from V and 4 bases from J, with 11 bases in between. This clonotype was counted a few times. The antigen is not known. The beta constant-region primer was an equimolar mix of two oligonucleotides covering TRBC1 and TRBC2. MiXCR, run by TCRdb on the UMI-ligation and nested PCR reads, gives a single entry per CDR3 protein. Seen here are around 40,000 distinct CDR3 sequences, roughly 15% observed once, and the top ten hold around 23%. The TCR originated in a human donor in good health. This chain joins TRBV30 and TRBJ2-2; a weak D match, TRBD2 (6 bases). Material: effector memory CD4+ T cells from blood. Subset given: effector memory, CD45RA- CD27-. CDR3: CAWGGAGTGELFF. CDR3 coding DNA: TGTGCCTGGGGGGGAGCGGGCACCGGGGAGCTGTTTTTT.